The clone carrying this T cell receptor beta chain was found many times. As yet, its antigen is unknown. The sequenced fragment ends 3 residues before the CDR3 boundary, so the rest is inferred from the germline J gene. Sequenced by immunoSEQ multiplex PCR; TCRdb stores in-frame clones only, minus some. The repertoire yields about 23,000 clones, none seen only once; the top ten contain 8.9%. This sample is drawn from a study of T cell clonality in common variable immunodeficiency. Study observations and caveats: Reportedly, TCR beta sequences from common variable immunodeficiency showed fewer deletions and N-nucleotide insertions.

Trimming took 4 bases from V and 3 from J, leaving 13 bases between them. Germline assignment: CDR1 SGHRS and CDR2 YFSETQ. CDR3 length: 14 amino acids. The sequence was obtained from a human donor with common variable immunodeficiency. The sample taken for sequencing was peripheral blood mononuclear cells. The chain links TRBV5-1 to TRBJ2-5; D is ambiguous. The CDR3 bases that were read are TGCGCCAGCAGCCAACTAACGAGAGAAGAGACC. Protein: CASSQLTREET. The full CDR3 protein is CASSQLTREETQYF.